One sample yielded the 14 T cell receptor beta chains listed below, sequenced in a study of shared clonotypes between healthy human individuals (dated by TCRdb to about 2020). Library creation used the immunoSEQ multiplex PCR assay. TCRdb re-hosts the immuneACCESS table, in-frame sequences only. Its copies lack some clones; in the studies checked, an unresolved V gene accounts for under half of them, and the cause for the rest is not known. The sample table holds over a million clones, of which 75% were seen once. About 1.5% of the sample goes to the ten largest clones. The sequenced sample consisted of memory CD4+ T cells sorted from blood. The sample's cell subset or site label, in plain terms: CD45RA-negative fraction. Receptors were obtained from a man between 18 and 35 years old in good health.

This clone was seen just once. The V gene is TRBV28, the J gene TRBJ1-4; D is uncertain. Trimming took 4 bases from V and 13 from J, leaving 13 bases between them. The CDR3 runs 12 residues. CDR1 is MDHEN and CDR2 is SYDVKM in the germline V gene. The CDR3 coding sequence is TGTGCCAGCAGTTCTAACATGCGGGGACTGTTTTTT. Translation: CASSSNMRGLFF.

The V gene is TRBV10-3, the J gene TRBJ1-2; D is uncertain. This CDR3 has 13 residues. V dropped 3 bases and J dropped 9 bases, with 14 bases sitting between them. CDR1 is ENHRY and CDR2 is SYGVKD in the germline V gene. CDR3 region: CAISDITGGSYTF. In nucleotides, the CDR3 is TGTGCCATCAGTGACATTACCGGCGGGAGCTACACCTTC.

The chain recombines TRBV30 with TRBJ2-2; 8 bases agree with TRBD1. CDR1 and CDR2 (germline): GTSNPN, SVGIG (reference sequence). J was trimmed by 3 bases and V by 5 bases; bases with no gene match: 5. The CDR3 contains 14 residues. The DNA for the CDR3 is TGTGCCTGGGGGACAGGTATATACACCGGGGAGCTGTTTTTT. It specifies CAWGTGIYTGELFF.

The count of this clone is one. The rearrangement links TRBV30 to TRBJ1-2, with unresolved D. Trimming removed 4 bases at V and 2 bases at J, with 14 bases between. There are 14 residues in the CDR3. Germline-derived CDR1 and CDR2 are GTSNPN and SVGIG (reference sequence). As DNA, the CDR3 is TGTGCCTGGATGACTAACCTGGGGAACTATGGCTACACCTTC. It is translated as CAWMTNLGNYGYTF.

This clone turned up a few times. V is TRBV7-9 and J is TRBJ1-2, with TRBD1 identical over 10 bases. CDR1 SEHNR and CDR2 FQNEAQ come from the germline V gene (reference sequence). The V and J ends lost 5 bases and 2 bases, in that order; junction bases with no gene match: 5. The CDR3 is 15 residues long. In nucleotides, the CDR3 is TGTGCCAGCAGCCCTACGGGACAGGGGAACTATGGCTACACCTTC. This encodes CASSPTGQGNYGYTF.

The chain joins TRBV7-2 to TRBJ1-3; D remains unclear. V gave up 1 base and J gave up 0 bases, with 4 bases separating them. This CDR3 has 14 amino acids. CDR1 and CDR2 (germline): SGHTA, FQGNSA. CDR3 sequence: CASSLGSSGNTIYF. In nucleotides, the CDR3 is TGTGCCAGCAGCTTAGGCAGCTCTGGAAACACCATATATTTT. Using reference TRBV7-2 and TRBJ1-3 for the parts outside the CDR3, the full variable domain is GAGVSQSPSNKVTEKGKDVELRCDPISGHTALYWYRQSLGQGLEFLIYFQGNSAPDKSGLPSDRFSAERTGGSVSTLTIQRTQQEDSAVYLCASSLGSSGNTIYFGEGSWLTVV.

The V and J genes are TRBV5-1 and TRBJ2-5; 11 positions match TRBD1. Germline values: CDR1 SGHRS, CDR2 YFSETQ. V lost 4 bases and J lost 1; bases outside the gene matches: 6. This CDR3 is built from 16 residues. This CDR3 is CASSGTGGKGQETQYF. The CDR3 coding sequence is TGCGCCAGCAGCGGGACAGGGGGTAAAGGCCAAGAGACCCAGTACTTC.

This clone turned up a few times. This chain joins TRBV6-5 and TRBJ1-3; D remains unclear. V shed 6 bases and J shed 2 bases, with 8 bases lying between them. The CDR3 length is 13 residues. Germline V gene lookup returns CDR1 MNHEY and CDR2 SVGAGI. The CDR3 nucleotides are TGTGCCAGCAGCGGGGAGGCTGGAAACACCATATATTTT. This sequence encodes CASSGEAGNTIYF.

The chain carries TRBV5-4 and TRBJ1-2; D not certain. The CDR3 extends over 13 amino acids. Trimming shortened V by 2 bases and J by 5 bases, and 10 bases separated the two germline ends. The germline V gene encodes CDR1 SGHNT and CDR2 YYREEE (reference sequence). The CDR3 nucleotides read TGTGCCAGCAGCTTAGGAACAGCTTATGGCTACACCTTC. Translating it yields CASSLGTAYGYTF. The full variable domain, its missing parts supplied by reference TRBV5-4 and TRBJ1-2, is ETGVTQSPTHLIKTRGQQVTLRCSSQSGHNTVSWYQQALGQGPQFIFQYYREEENGRGNFPPRFSGLQFPNYSSELNVNALELDDSALYLCASSLGTAYGYTFGSGTRLTVV.

This chain joins TRBV18 and TRBJ1-5, with D unclear. The CDR3 is 14 amino acids. CDR1 is KGHSH, CDR2 LQKENI, per germline. The germline V and J ends were trimmed by 3 bases and 3 bases, with 9 bases remaining between them. The CDR3 DNA reads as TGTGCCAGCTCACCTGGAACAGACAATCAGCCCCAGCATTTT. The encoded protein is CASSPGTDNQPQHF.

The chain couples TRBV7-2 to TRBJ2-2; D unresolved. The CDR3 length is 15 residues. The V gene's germline CDR1 is SGHTA and CDR2 FQGNSA. Trimming removed 0 bases at V and 10 bases at J, with 15 bases between. The CDR3 DNA is TGTGCCAGCAGCTTAGCGTATGGGATACAAGAGGAGCTGTTTTTT. This codes for CASSLAYGIQEELFF.

The chain joins TRBV11-2 to TRBJ2-2; 7 bases agree with TRBD1. V trimming: 5 bases; J trimming: 7 bases; junction bases outside the gene matches: 10. The CDR3 extends over 15 amino acids. The germline V gene has CDR1 SGHAT and CDR2 FQNNGV. The CDR3 is CASSARQGFNGELFF. CDR3 nucleotide sequence: TGTGCCAGCAGCGCACGACAGGGATTCAACGGGGAGCTGTTTTTT.

As DNA, the CDR3 is TGTGCCAGCAGCTCGGGACAGAGCTCCTACAATGAGCAGTTCTTC. Protein sequence: CASSSGQSSYNEQFF. V and J are TRBV7-8 and TRBJ2-1; 7 bases align to TRBD1. The germline CDR1 and CDR2 sequences are SGHVS and FQNEAQ. Trimming at V came to 4 bases and at J to 0 bases, leaving 3 bases not matched to a gene. CDR3 size: 15 residues.

This clone was detected only a few times. Other DNA sequences within the sample encode an identical CDR3. V gene TRBV30 combines with J gene TRBJ1-5; the match to TRBD1 covers 8 bases. The ends lost 1 base at V and 1 base at J; junction bases unmatched: 0. CDR1 is GTSNPN and CDR2 is SVGIG in the germline V gene (reference sequence). This CDR3 comprises 14 residues. This CDR3 reads CAWSGTGSNQPQHF. The DNA for the CDR3 is TGTGCCTGGAGTGGGACAGGGAGCAATCAGCCCCAGCATTTT. Full variable domain (rest looked up from reference TRBV30 and TRBJ1-5): SQTIHQWPATLVQPVGSPLSLECTVEGTSNPNLYWYRQAAGRGLQLLFYSVGIGQISSEVPQNLSASRPQDRQFILSSKKLLLSDSGFYLCAWSGTGSNQPQHFGDGTRLSIL.